The clone carrying this T cell receptor (beta chain) was recorded a few times. This entry is derived from a study of patients and donors after allogeneic stem cell transplantation. This CDR3 region has 14 residues. CDR1 and CDR2 from the germline V gene are SEHNR and FQNEAQ (reference sequence). V was trimmed by 4 bases and J by 12 bases, leaving 19 bases between them. TCRdb processed the RT-PCR reads anew with MiXCR; each CDR3 protein has one entry. There are approximately 160,000 distinct CDR3 sequences in the sample; roughly 31% occur only once, and around 3.2% lies in the top ten. The TCR originated in a human donor who was either an allogeneic HSCT recipient or a stem cell or donor lymphocyte infusion donor (not recorded which). It is not recorded whose cells these are; they may come from a transplant donor. The sample consisted of blood, either unsorted or a sorted T cell fraction (not recorded which). The chain links TRBV7-9 to TRBJ2-1; D ambiguous. CDR3 bases: TGTGCCAGCAGCTCGTGGCCCCCTTCAGTGGCGCAGTTCTTC. It specifies CASSSWPPSVAQFF.